The clone carrying this TCR beta chain was detected a few times. The time point: pretreatment peripheral blood. Patients presented with locally advanced or metastatic urothelial carcinoma. This entry is derived from a study of PD-L1 blockade in urothelial cancer. About the research overall: From 0 to 3 prior chemotherapy regimens had been given to the patients. At 3 weeks (second dose) and 6 weeks after starting treatment, blood was analyzed.

Every PCR was spiked with synthetic TCR analog templates. The assay was immunoSEQ multiplex PCR, and TCRdb's table has in-frame clones only and misses some. In the table there are tens of thousands of clones, about 90% of which are singletons. Source: PBMCs, taken around atezolizumab (anti-PD-L1) treatment. This receptor was taken from a man in his 60s with urothelial cancer.

The CDR3 DNA follows: TGTGCCAGCAGTGTCGGGCAGGGGGTCCGAGCTTTCTTT. Encoded protein: CASSVGQGVRAFF. The rearrangement uses TRBV2 and TRBJ1-1; 7 nucleotides line up with TRBD1. The V gene end was trimmed by 4 bases and the J gene end by 10 bases; junction bases not matched to a gene: 9. Germline V gives CDR1 SNHLY, CDR2 FYNNEI. CDR3 size: 13 residues.